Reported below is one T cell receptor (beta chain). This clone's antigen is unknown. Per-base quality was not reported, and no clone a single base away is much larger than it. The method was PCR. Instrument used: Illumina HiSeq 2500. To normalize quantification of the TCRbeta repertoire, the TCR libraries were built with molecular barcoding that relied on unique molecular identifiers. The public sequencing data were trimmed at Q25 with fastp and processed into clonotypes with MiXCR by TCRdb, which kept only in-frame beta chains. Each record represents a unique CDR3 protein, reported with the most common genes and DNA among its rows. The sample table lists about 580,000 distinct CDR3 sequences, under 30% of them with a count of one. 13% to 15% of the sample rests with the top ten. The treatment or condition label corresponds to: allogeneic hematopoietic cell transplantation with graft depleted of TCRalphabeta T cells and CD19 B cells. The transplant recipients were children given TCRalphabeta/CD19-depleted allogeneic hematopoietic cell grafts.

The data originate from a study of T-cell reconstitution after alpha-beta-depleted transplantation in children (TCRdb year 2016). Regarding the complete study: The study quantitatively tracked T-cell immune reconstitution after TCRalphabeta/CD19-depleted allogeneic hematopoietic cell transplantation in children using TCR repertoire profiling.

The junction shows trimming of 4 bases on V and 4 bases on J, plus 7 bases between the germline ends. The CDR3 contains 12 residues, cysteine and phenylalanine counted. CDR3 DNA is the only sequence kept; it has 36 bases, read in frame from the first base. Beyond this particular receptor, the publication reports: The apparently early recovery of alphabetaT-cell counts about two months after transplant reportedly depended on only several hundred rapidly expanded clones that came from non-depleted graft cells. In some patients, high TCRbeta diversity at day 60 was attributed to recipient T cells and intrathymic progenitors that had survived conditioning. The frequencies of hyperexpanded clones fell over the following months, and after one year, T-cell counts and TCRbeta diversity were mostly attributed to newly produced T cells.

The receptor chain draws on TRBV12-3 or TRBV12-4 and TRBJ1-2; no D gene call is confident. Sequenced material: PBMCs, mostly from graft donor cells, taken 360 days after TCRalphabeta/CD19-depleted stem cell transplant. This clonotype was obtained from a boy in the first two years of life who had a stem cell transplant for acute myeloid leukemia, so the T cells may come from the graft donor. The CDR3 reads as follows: CASSSGSYGYTF. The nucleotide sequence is TGTGCCAGCAGTTCGGGGTCCTATGGCTACACCTTC.